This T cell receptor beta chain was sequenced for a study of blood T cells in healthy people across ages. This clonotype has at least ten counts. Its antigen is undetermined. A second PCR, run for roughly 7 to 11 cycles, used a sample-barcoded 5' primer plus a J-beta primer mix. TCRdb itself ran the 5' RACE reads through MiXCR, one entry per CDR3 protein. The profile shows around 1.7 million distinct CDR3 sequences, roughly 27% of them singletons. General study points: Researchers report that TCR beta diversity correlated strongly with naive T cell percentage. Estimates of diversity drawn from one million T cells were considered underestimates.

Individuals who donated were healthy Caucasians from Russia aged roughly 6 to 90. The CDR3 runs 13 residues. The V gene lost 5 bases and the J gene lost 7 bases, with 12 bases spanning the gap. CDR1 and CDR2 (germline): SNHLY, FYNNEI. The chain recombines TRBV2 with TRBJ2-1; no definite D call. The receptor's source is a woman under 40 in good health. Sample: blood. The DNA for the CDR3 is TGTGCCAGCAGTAAGGAGCTGGGTAATGAGCAGTTCTTC. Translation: CASSKELGNEQFF. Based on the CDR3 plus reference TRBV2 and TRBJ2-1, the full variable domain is EPEVTQTPSHQVTQMGQEVILRCVPISNHLYFYWYRQILGQKVEFLVSFYNNEISEKSEIFDDQFSVERPDGSNFTLKIRSTKLEDSAMYFCASSKELGNEQFFGPGTRLTVL.